This T cell receptor (beta chain) is from a study of blood T cells in healthy people across ages. Study-wide results and limits: Donor CMV status, an unknown factor, possibly confounded changes in expanded clonotypes. The recorded TCR beta diversity per million T cells decreased in a roughly linear manner with age.

A sample-barcoded 5' primer and a J-beta primer mix were used in a second PCR of roughly 7 to 11 cycles. Each cDNA molecule received a tag from a template-switch adaptor that had 12 random nucleotides. Each CDR3 protein gets one entry after TCRdb re-called the 5' RACE reads with MiXCR. The table includes some 690,000 distinct CDR3 sequences, about a fifth detected once. This CDR3 contains 11 residues. From germline, CDR1 is LGHDT and CDR2 YNNKEL (reference sequence). The V end lost 2 bases, the J end lost 5 bases, and 4 bases lay between the germline ends. To note about this clonotype: The target antigen is unknown.

V gene TRBV3-1 combines with J gene TRBJ2-7; no clear D gene. The clonotype comes from a man between 65 and 85 years old in good health. Sequenced input: blood. CDR3: CASSQQDEQYF. CDR3 DNA: TGTGCCAGCAGCCAACAGGACGAGCAGTACTTC.